This T cell receptor beta chain was captured in a study of blood T cell repertoires in COVID-19. The germline CDR1 and CDR2 sequences are SGHNT and YYREEE (reference sequence). This CDR3 is built from 11 residues. Trimming cost V 2 bases and J 5 bases, with 5 bases left between them. Assay used: immunoSEQ multiplex PCR; TCRdb lists only in-frame clones, some missing. The data show some 5,200 clones, 70% to 90% seen once. The chain is built from TRBV5-4 and TRBJ2-7; no clear D. Sequencing input: peripheral blood. This receptor was obtained from a woman of 80 years or more with acute or convalescent COVID-19. CDR3: CASSFNDEQYF. CDR3 coding DNA: TGTGCCAGCAGCTTTAATGACGAGCAGTACTTC.